This TCR beta chain was documented in a study of blood T cell repertoires in COVID-19. At the level of the study: Samples of COVID-19 (acute and convalescent) were obtained from the United States, Italy and Spain. T cells, B-cell-depleted T cells, or PBMCs provided the cDNA or gDNA that served as material.

Methods used by the authors: Researchers report that nucleated cell counts were estimated from reference gene primer amplification. Generated by immunoSEQ multiplex PCR, the TCRdb table keeps only in-frame clones and is missing some. The V and J calls and clone size are taken from that table; D and trimming were inferred from the DNA. The sample contains about 220,000 clones, 80% to 90% of which appear only once. This CDR3 has 14 residues. Trimming left V 3 bases short and J 0 bases short, with 8 bases between. This chain links TRBV23-1 with TRBJ1-1; D not resolved. TRBV23-1 is noted as an ORF with a role that remains uncertain. The source material was peripheral blood. The receptor was derived from a man aged 45-60 years with active or convalescent COVID-19. CDR3 sequence (DNA): TGCGCCAGCAGTCAGGGCAGGATGAACACTGAAGCTTTCTTT. Protein product: CASSQGRMNTEAFF.